The source of this T cell receptor beta chain is a study of blood T cell repertoires in COVID-19. Whole-study context: Sites in the United States, Italy and Spain provided acute and convalescent COVID-19 samples. From T cells, B-cell-depleted T cells, or PBMCs came the material, which was cDNA or gDNA.

Some clones are missing from TCRdb's copy, which holds only in-frame ones; the method was immunoSEQ multiplex PCR. The sample lists about 270,000 clones; less than 90% were seen once. The Seattle patients, enrolled during active infection, were followed longitudinally. Germline V gene lookup returns CDR1 SGHVS and CDR2 FNYEAQ. The CDR3 has 17 residues. The germline V and J ends were trimmed by 5 bases and 2 bases, with 20 bases remaining between them. The receptor was isolated from a woman aged 25 to 45 with COVID-19, enrolled during active disease. The chain has TRBV7-6 and TRBJ2-3; possible D gene TRBD2, 5 bases. Sequenced material: peripheral blood. The CDR3 bases are TGTGCCAGCAGCATGGAGGCAACCCAGAGGTACACAGATACGCAGTATTTT. Translated: CASSMEATQRYTDTQYF.